This record concerns one TCR beta chain sequence. V lost 3 bases and J 0 bases, leaving 9 bases between the germline ends. Germline loops: CDR1 SNHLY, CDR2 FYNNEI. The length of the CDR3 is 14 residues. This specimen belongs to a study of cytomegalovirus exposure and HLA in healthy donors. PCR amplification relied on 60 Vbeta primers (plus 13 Jbeta primers). Clones were read by immunoSEQ multiplex PCR, and TCRdb kept only the in-frame ones, dropping some. Of under 95,000 clones detected, less than 80% appear once; the ten largest clones hold 9% to 14%. This TCR was sampled from a woman aged 40-49 years in good health and CMV-seropositive. The sequenced sample consisted of PBMCs. This chain joins TRBV2 and TRBJ2-7; possibly TRBD1 for D (5 bases). CDR3 loop: CASSDNRLSYEQYF. In nucleotides, the CDR3 is TGTGCCAGCAGTGATAACAGGCTCTCCTACGAGCAGTACTTC.